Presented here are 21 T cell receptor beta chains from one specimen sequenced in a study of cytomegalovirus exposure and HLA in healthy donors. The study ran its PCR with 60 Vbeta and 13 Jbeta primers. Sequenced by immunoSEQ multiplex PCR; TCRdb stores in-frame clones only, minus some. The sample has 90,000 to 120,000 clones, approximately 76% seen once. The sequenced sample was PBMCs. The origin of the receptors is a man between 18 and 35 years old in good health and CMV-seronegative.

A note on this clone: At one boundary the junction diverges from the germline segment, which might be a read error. The CDR3 region has the DNA TGTGCCAGCAGTCAGGACAGGAGGCTTAACTATGGCTACCCCTTC. Its translation is CASSQDRRLNYGYPF. This chain links TRBV28 with TRBJ1-2, with 7 bases identical to TRBD1. Per germline, CDR1 MDHEN and CDR2 SYDVKM. CDR3 length equals 15 residues.

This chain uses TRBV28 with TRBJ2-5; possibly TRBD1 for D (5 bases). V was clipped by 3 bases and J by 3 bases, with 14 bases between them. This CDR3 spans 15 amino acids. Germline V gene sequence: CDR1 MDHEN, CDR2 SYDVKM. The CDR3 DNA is TGTGCCAGCAGTTTTCAGGGTATGAGTAAAGAGACCCAGTACTTC. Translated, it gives CASSFQGMSKETQYF.

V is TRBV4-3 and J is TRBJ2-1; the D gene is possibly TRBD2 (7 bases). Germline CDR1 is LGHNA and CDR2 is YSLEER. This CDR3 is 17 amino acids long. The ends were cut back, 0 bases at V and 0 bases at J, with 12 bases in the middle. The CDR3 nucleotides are TGCGCCAGCAGCCAAGACACCGCGGGGGCCTCCTACAATGAGCAGTTCTTC. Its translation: CASSQDTAGASYNEQFF.

The CDR3 reads CASSHPDRGFNEKLFF. In nucleotides, the CDR3 is TGTGCCAGCAGCCACCCGGACAGAGGGTTTAATGAAAAACTGTTTTTT. This chain connects TRBV25-1 to TRBJ1-4; D perhaps matches TRBD1 (6 bases). Germline CDR1 reads MGHDK; CDR2 reads SYGVNS. V was trimmed by 6 bases and J by 4 bases, leaving 18 bases between them. The CDR3 sequence is 16 residues long. The whole variable domain, remainder taken from reference TRBV25-1 and TRBJ1-4, is EADIYQTPRYLVIGTGKKITLECSQTMGHDKMYWYQQDPGMELHLIHYSYGVNSTEKGDLSSESTVSRIRTEHFPLTLESARPSHTSQYLCASSHPDRGFNEKLFFGSGTQLSVL.

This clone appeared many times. CDR3 DNA sequence: TGTGCCAGCAGCCTCGGCGGGGGAGGCTACGAGCAGTACTTC. It yields the protein CASSLGGGGYEQYF. The chain has TRBV7-8 and TRBJ2-7; 7 nucleotides match TRBD2. Germline lookup yields CDR1 SGHVS and CDR2 FQNEAQ. V lost 5 bases and J lost 3; bases outside the gene matches: 7. This CDR3 has 14 amino acids.

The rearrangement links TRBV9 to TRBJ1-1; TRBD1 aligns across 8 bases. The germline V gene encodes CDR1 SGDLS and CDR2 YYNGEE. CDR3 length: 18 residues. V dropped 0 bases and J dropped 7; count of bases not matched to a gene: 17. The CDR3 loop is CASSVGGRSGRGLGEAFF. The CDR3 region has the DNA TGTGCCAGCAGCGTAGGGGGTAGGTCTGGCAGGGGGCTGGGTGAAGCTTTCTTT.

The chain's CDR3 is CASSLVRAGANVLTF. Here the CDR3 DNA reads TGTGCCAGCAGCTTGGTGAGGGCTGGGGCCAACGTCCTGACTTTC. The V gene is TRBV5-6, the J gene TRBJ2-6; TRBD2 might be the D (5 bases). Trimming removed 0 bases from V and 2 bases from J, with 6 bases in between. Germline V gene sequence: CDR1 SGHDT, CDR2 YYEEEE. The CDR3 runs 15 residues.

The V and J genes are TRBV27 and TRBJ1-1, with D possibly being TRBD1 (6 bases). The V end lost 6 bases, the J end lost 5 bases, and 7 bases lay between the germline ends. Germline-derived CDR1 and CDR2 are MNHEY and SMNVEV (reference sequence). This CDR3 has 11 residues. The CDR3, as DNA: TGTGCCAGCAGCAGGGGAACTGAAGCTTTCTTT. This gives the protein CASSRGTEAFF.

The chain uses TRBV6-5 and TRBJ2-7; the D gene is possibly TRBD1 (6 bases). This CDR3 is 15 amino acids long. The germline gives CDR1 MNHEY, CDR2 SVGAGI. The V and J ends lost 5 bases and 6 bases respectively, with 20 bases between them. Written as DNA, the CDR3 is TGTGCCAGCAGTCTCCGTAGGACAGCTAGCCCCGAGCAGTACTTC. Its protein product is CASSLRRTASPEQYF.

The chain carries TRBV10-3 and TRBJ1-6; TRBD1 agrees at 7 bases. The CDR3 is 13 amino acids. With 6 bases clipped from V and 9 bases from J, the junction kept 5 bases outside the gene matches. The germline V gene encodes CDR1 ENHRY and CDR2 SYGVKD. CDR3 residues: CAIRGTAGSPLHF. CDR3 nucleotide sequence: TGTGCCATCAGGGGGACAGCCGGTTCACCCCTCCACTTT.

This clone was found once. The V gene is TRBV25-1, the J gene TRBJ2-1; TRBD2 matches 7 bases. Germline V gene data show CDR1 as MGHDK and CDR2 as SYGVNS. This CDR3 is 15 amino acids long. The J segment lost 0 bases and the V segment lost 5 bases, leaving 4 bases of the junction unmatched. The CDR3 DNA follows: TGTGCCAGCAGTCGAGCGGGGAGCTCCTACAATGAGCAGTTCTTC. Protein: CASSRAGSSYNEQFF.

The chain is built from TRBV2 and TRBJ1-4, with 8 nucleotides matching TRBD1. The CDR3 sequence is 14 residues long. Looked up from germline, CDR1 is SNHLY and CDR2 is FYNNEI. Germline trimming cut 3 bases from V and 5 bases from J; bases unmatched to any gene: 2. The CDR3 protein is CASSENRGNEKLFF. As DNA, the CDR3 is TGTGCCAGCAGTGAGAACAGGGGGAATGAAAAACTGTTTTTT.

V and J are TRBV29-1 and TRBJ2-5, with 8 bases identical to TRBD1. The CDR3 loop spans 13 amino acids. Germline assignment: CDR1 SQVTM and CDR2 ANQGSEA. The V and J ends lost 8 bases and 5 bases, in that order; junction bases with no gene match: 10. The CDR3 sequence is CSIRPGGTETQYF. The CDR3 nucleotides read TGCAGCATAAGGCCAGGGGGCACGGAGACCCAGTACTTC.

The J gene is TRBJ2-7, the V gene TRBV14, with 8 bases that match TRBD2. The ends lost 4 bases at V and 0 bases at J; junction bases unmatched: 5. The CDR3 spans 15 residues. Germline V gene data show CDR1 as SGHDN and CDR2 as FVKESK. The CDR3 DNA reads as TGTGCCAGCAGCCCGGGGCGGGGGGTCTCCTACGAGCAGTACTTC. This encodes CASSPGRGVSYEQYF.

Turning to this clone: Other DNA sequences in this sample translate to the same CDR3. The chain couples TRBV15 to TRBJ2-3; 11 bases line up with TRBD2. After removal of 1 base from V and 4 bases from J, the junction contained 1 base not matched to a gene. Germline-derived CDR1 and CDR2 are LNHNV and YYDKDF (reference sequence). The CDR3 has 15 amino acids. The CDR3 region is CATSRVAGGPDTQYF. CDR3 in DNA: TGTGCCACCAGCAGAGTAGCGGGGGGGCCAGATACGCAGTATTTT.

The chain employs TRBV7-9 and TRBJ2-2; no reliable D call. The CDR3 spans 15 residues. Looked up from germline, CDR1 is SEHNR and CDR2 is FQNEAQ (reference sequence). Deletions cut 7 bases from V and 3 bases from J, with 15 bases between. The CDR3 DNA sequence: TGTGCCAGCACCGACGGCTTCCGGGACACCGGGGAGCTGTTTTTT. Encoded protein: CASTDGFRDTGELFF.

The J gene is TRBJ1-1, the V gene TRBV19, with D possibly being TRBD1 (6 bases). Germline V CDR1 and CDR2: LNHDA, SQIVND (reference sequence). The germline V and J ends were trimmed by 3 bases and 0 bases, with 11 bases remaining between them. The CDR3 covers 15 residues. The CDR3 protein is CASSIRGGLNTEAFF. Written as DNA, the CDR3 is TGTGCCAGTAGTATCCGAGGGGGTTTGAACACTGAAGCTTTCTTT.

CDR3 bases: TGCGCCAGCAGCTTGGCAGGAAACAACTACGAGCAGTACTTC. It is translated as CASSLAGNNYEQYF. The chain has TRBV5-1 and TRBJ2-7; D unresolved. Deletions cut 0 bases from V and 3 bases from J, with 10 bases between. Looked up from germline, CDR1 is SGHRS and CDR2 is YFSETQ. This CDR3 contains 14 residues.

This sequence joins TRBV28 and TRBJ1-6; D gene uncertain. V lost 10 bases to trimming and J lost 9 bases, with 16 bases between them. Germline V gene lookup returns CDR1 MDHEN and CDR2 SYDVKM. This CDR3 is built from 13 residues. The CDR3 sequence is CATELFWSSPLHF. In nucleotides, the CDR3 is TGTGCCACCGAACTATTTTGGAGTTCACCCCTCCACTTT.

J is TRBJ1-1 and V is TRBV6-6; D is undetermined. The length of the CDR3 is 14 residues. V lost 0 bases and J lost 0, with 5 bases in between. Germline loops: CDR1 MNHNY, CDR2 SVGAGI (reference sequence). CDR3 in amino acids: CASSYSQLNTEAFF. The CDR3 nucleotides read TGTGCCAGCAGTTACTCCCAGTTGAACACTGAAGCTTTCTTT.

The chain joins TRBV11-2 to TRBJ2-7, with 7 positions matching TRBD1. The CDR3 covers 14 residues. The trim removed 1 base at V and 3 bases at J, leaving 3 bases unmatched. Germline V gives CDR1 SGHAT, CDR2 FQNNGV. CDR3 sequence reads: CASSLVGTVYEQYF. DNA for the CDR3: TGTGCCAGCAGCTTAGTAGGGACAGTCTACGAGCAGTACTTC. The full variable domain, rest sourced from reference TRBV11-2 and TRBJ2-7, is EAGVAQSPRYKIIEKRQSVAFWCNPISGHATLYWYQQILGQGPKLLIQFQNNGVVDDSQLPKDRFSAERLKGVDSTLKIQPAKLEDSAVYLCASSLVGTVYEQYFGPGTRLTVT.